This TCR beta chain was documented in a study of blood T cell repertoires in COVID-19. Study background: Sites in the United States, Italy and Spain provided acute and convalescent COVID-19 samples.

Per the germline V gene, CDR1 is SNHLY and CDR2 is FYNNEI. Trimming at V came to 7 bases and at J to 0 bases, leaving 2 bases not matched to a gene. The CDR3 has 13 amino acids. In the authors' workflow: The assay estimated nucleated cells by amplifying reference gene primers. Using immunoSEQ multiplex PCR, the repertoire was profiled, and TCRdb retains in-frame clones only, with some absent. V, J and clone size derive from that table, while D and trimming were established from the DNA sequence. The sample yields fewer than 200,000 clones, less than 85% seen once. The chain joins TRBV2 to TRBJ1-1; 7 nucleotides agree with TRBD1. The sample comprised peripheral blood. The sequence was obtained from a human donor with acute or convalescent COVID-19. The donor label of this sample is uncertain. The CDR3 sequence is CASNRGMNTEAFF. CDR3 bases: TGTGCCAGCAACAGGGGAATGAACACTGAAGCTTTCTTT.